What follows are 27 T cell receptor beta chains derived from one specimen sequenced in a study of blood T cell repertoires in COVID-19. Only in-frame clones appear in the TCRdb table, and some are missing; sequencing was by immunoSEQ multiplex PCR. The table lists some 150,000 clones, around 85% of them singletons. Sequencing used peripheral blood. The source is a man between 70 and 80 years old with acute or convalescent COVID-19.

The chain links TRBV7-3 to TRBJ2-6; 10 bases match TRBD2. The CDR3 totals 19 residues. With V trimmed by 1 base and J by 0 bases, 6 bases remained unmatched. Per germline, CDR1 SGHTA and CDR2 FQGTGA. CDR3 protein: CASSLRPSGGRSGANVLTF. The DNA of the CDR3 is TGTGCCAGCAGCTTAAGGCCTAGCGGGGGCCGCTCTGGGGCCAACGTCCTGACTTTC.

The chain joins TRBV19 to TRBJ2-1; the match to TRBD1 covers 8 bases. Germline CDR1 reads LNHDA; CDR2 reads SQIVND (reference sequence). V shed 6 bases and J 5 bases; nucleotides not matched to a gene: 6. This CDR3 is built from 14 residues. The CDR3 DNA is TGTGCCAGTAGGGCGGGACAGGCGGACAATGAGCAGTTCTTC. Its translation: CASRAGQADNEQFF.

V gene TRBV6-1 combines with J gene TRBJ2-2; 7 bases fit TRBD1. The V gene's germline CDR1 is MNHNS and CDR2 SASEGT. The CDR3 sequence is 20 residues long. V trimming: 1 base; J trimming: 2 bases; junction bases outside the gene matches: 16. The CDR3 here is CASSEVRDRFSSFNTGELFF. The DNA of the CDR3 is TGTGCCAGCAGTGAAGTTAGGGACAGATTTTCATCTTTTAACACCGGGGAGCTGTTTTTT.

The V and J genes are TRBV25-1 and TRBJ2-3; tentatively, D is TRBD2 (6 bases). Per germline, CDR1 MGHDK and CDR2 SYGVNS. Trimming pared 7 bases from V and 2 bases from J, leaving 10 bases between. This CDR3 contains 13 residues. The CDR3: CASTGTFTDTQYF. CDR3 bases: TGTGCCAGCACCGGGACTTTCACAGATACGCAGTATTTT.

The chain has TRBV9 and TRBJ2-3, with D tentatively TRBD2 (6 bases). This CDR3 has 16 residues. Germline V gives CDR1 SGDLS, CDR2 YYNGEE. Trimming left V 3 bases short and J 0 bases short, with 14 bases between. CDR3 sequence: CASSAGASDSTDTQYF. DNA for the CDR3: TGTGCCAGCAGCGCTGGGGCTAGCGATAGCACAGATACGCAGTATTTT. Full variable domain (outside the CDR3, taken from reference TRBV9 and TRBJ2-3): DSGVTQTPKHLITATGQRVTLRCSPRSGDLSVYWYQQSLDQGLQFLIQYYNGEERAKGNILERFSAQQFPDLHSELNLSSLELGDSALYFCASSAGASDSTDTQYFGPGTRLTVL.

The gene calls are TRBV19 and TRBJ2-3; D unresolved. Germline CDR1 is LNHDA and CDR2 is SQIVND (reference sequence). The V gene lost 6 bases and the J gene lost 1 base, with 14 bases spanning the gap. This CDR3 is 15 amino acids long. The DNA of the CDR3 is TGTGCCAGTAGCAACCTAGGCCCGGGCACAGATACGCAGTATTTT. This codes for CASSNLGPGTDTQYF.

This chain uses TRBV7-2 with TRBJ1-4; D perhaps matches TRBD1 (5 bases). The CDR3 sequence is 14 residues long. V was clipped by 5 bases and J by 4 bases, with 11 bases between them. Germline assignment: CDR1 SGHTA and CDR2 FQGNSA. The CDR3 reads CASSPGLNNEKLFF. As DNA, the CDR3 is TGTGCCAGCAGCCCGGGACTGAATAATGAAAAACTGTTTTTT.

CDR3 loop: CASSTHTGGVIAGANVLTF. CDR3 DNA sequence: TGTGCCAGCAGCACCCATACAGGGGGCGTAATTGCTGGGGCCAACGTCCTGACTTTC. The J gene is TRBJ2-6, the V gene TRBV7-3, with 9 bases matching TRBD1. This CDR3 comprises 19 residues. From germline, CDR1 is SGHTA and CDR2 FQGTGA. J was trimmed by 2 bases and V by 5 bases; bases with no gene match: 13.

The CDR3 reads CASSRNRNTEAFF. CDR3 DNA: TGTGCCAGCAGTCGGAACAGGAACACTGAAGCTTTCTTT. The gene calls are TRBV6-5 and TRBJ1-1; D call uncertain. V was clipped by 5 bases and J by 1 base, with 8 bases between them. CDR1 and CDR2 (germline): MNHEY, SVGAGI. This CDR3 has 13 amino acids.

The V gene is TRBV3-1 (or the pseudogene TRBV3-2), the J gene TRBJ2-1; 7 nucleotides line up with TRBD1. The germline V gene has CDR1 LGHDT and CDR2 YNNKEL (reference sequence). The CDR3 totals 16 residues. With V trimmed by 4 bases and J by 0 bases, 6 bases remained unmatched. The CDR3 DNA follows: TGTGCCAGCAGCCGCATACAGGGGCCCTCCTACAATGAGCAGTTCTTC. It yields the protein CASSRIQGPSYNEQFF.

This chain uses TRBV5-5 with TRBJ2-5, with a tentative D call TRBD2 (6 bases). The germline CDR1 and CDR2 sequences are SGHKS and YYEKEE (reference sequence). The germline V and J ends were trimmed by 1 base and 4 bases, with 11 bases remaining between them. CDR3 size: 14 residues. This CDR3 is CASSLHRGTETQYF. CDR3 sequence (DNA): TGTGCCAGCAGCTTGCATCGGGGGACAGAGACCCAGTACTTC.

J is TRBJ2-7 and V is TRBV2; no clear D gene. Germline-derived CDR1 and CDR2 are SNHLY and FYNNEI. CDR3 length equals 15 residues. Trimming left V 7 bases short and J 0 bases short, with 16 bases between. CDR3 residues: CASKERSLSSYEQYF. CDR3 DNA: TGTGCCAGCAAGGAGAGGAGTTTAAGCTCCTACGAGCAGTACTTC.

This rearrangement joins TRBV6-4 to TRBJ2-5, with a weak D call TRBD2 (6 bases). This CDR3 has 14 residues. Trimming removed 4 bases at V and 2 bases at J, with 11 bases between. The germline CDR1 and CDR2 sequences are MRHNA and SNTAGT. The CDR3 sequence is CASSGRGNQETQYF. The CDR3 DNA follows: TGTGCCAGCAGTGGTCGCGGGAATCAAGAGACCCAGTACTTC.

The chain is built from TRBV9 and TRBJ2-1; 16 positions match TRBD2. This CDR3 spans 20 amino acids. Per the germline V gene, CDR1 is SGDLS and CDR2 is YYNGEE. The V segment lost 3 bases and the J segment 12 bases; nucleotides outside the gene matches: 21. CDR3 residues: CASSAPRGGPGTSGRVRQFF. In DNA, the CDR3 is TGTGCCAGCAGCGCCCCTCGGGGGGGGCCCGGGACTAGCGGGAGGGTCCGGCAGTTCTTC.

The chain carries TRBV6-5 and TRBJ2-7, with TRBD1 matching over 9 bases. The V and J ends lost 6 bases and 4 bases, in that order; junction bases with no gene match: 10. The CDR3 runs to 15 residues. Germline CDR1 and CDR2: MNHEY and SVGAGI. CDR3 DNA sequence: TGTGCCAGCAGGACCTCCGGGACAGGGTCATACGAGCAGTACTTC. As protein: CASRTSGTGSYEQYF.

The table lists this clone with a count of one. Written as DNA, the CDR3 is TGTGCCAGAAGCAGACGACAGGGCTCCGTTCAGCCCCAGCATTTT. The encoded protein is CARSRRQGSVQPQHF. The chain links TRBV5-3 to TRBJ1-5; 7 nucleotides match TRBD1. TRBV5-3 is identified as an open reading frame with a role that is uncertain. The CDR3 extends over 15 amino acids. J lost 6 bases, V lost 4 bases, and 10 bases had no gene match.

The rearrangement links TRBV28 to TRBJ2-7; 7 bases are shared with TRBD2. The V and J ends lost 7 bases and 2 bases, in that order; junction bases with no gene match: 5. The germline gives CDR1 MDHEN, CDR2 SYDVKM. The CDR3 totals 13 residues. The CDR3 DNA follows: TGTGCCAGCACCGGACTAGTACCCTACGAGCAGTACTTC. This gives the protein CASTGLVPYEQYF.

This clone was seen only a few times. The chain employs TRBV27 and TRBJ1-5, with 8 bases fitting TRBD1. The CDR3 has 15 amino acids. Germline loops: CDR1 MNHEY, CDR2 SMNVEV (reference sequence). Trimming cost V 2 bases and J 8 bases; bases outside gene matches: 8. The chain's CDR3 is CASSLKGQAWEPQHF. The CDR3 nucleotides are TGTGCCAGCAGTTTAAAGGGACAGGCCTGGGAGCCCCAGCATTTT.

Comments on this clone: At one boundary the junction diverges from the germline segment, which might be a read error. V is TRBV9 and J is TRBJ2-3; weak D call: TRBD1 (6 bases). Germline assignment: CDR1 SGDLS and CDR2 YYNGEE. The CDR3 runs 15 residues. CDR3 amino acids: CASSALFGGTDTQYF. The CDR3 coding sequence is TGTGCCAGCAGCGCCCTTTTTGGGGGCACCGATACGCAGTATTTT.

The chain combines TRBV4-3 with TRBJ2-1, with 8 bases fitting TRBD2. This CDR3 has 16 amino acids. Germline CDR1 LGHNA, CDR2 YSLEER. With V trimmed by 0 bases and J by 3 bases, 4 bases remained unmatched. CDR3 residues: CASSQDSSGFYNEQFF. CDR3 bases: TGCGCCAGCAGCCAAGATTCTAGCGGGTTCTACAATGAGCAGTTCTTC.

The V and J genes are TRBV2 and TRBJ2-2; D is uncertain. This CDR3 is 14 amino acids long. From germline, CDR1 is SNHLY and CDR2 FYNNEI. V lost 3 bases, J lost 1 base, and 6 bases lay in between. The CDR3 region has the DNA TGTGCCAGCAGTGAGGGCAGGAACACCGGGGAGCTGTTTTTT. Translation: CASSEGRNTGELFF.

The chain uses TRBV23-1 and TRBJ1-2, with D maybe TRBD1 (6 bases). TRBV23-1 is placed among ORFs of uncertain function. This CDR3 region has 15 residues. V gave up 7 bases and J gave up 4 bases, with 19 bases separating them. The CDR3 sequence: CASTLGAEGSYGYTF. The CDR3 nucleotides read TGCGCCAGCACTTTGGGGGCAGAAGGAAGCTATGGCTACACCTTC.

V gene TRBV28 combines with J gene TRBJ2-7, with no clear D. Trimming left V 4 bases short and J 2 bases short, with 12 bases between. This CDR3 is built from 14 residues. Per the germline V gene, CDR1 is MDHEN and CDR2 is SYDVKM. CDR3: CASSSQQFAYEQYF. CDR3 coding DNA: TGTGCCAGCAGTTCCCAACAGTTTGCCTACGAGCAGTACTTC.

Of note for this clone: This same CDR3 is encoded by further DNA sequences in the sample. The rearrangement links TRBV4-3 to TRBJ2-5; D remains ambiguous. CDR3 length: 13 amino acids. V was shortened by 1 base and J by 5 bases, with 8 bases between the two germline ends. From germline, CDR1 is LGHNA and CDR2 YSLEER. This chain's CDR3 is CASSQALRETQYF. The CDR3 bases are TGCGCCAGCAGCCAAGCCCTGAGGGAGACCCAGTACTTC.

The chain combines TRBV6-2 or TRBV6-3 with TRBJ2-3; D gene uncertain. This CDR3 is 16 amino acids long. Trimming removed 0 bases at V and 2 bases at J, with 12 bases between. CDR1 MNHEY and CDR2 SVGEGT come from the germline V gene. The CDR3 sequence: CASSYSSTKPTDTQYF. The CDR3 DNA reads TGTGCCAGCAGTTACTCTTCCACTAAACCCACAGATACGCAGTATTTT.

The chain's CDR3 is CASSNRVNSPLHF. The CDR3 nucleotides are TGTGCCAGCAGCAACCGGGTCAATTCACCCCTCCACTTT. This chain links TRBV27 with TRBJ1-6; D is ambiguous. Germline CDR1 and CDR2: MNHEY and SMNVEV (reference sequence). This CDR3 spans 13 amino acids. Trimming pared 6 bases from V and 7 bases from J, leaving 10 bases between.

The chain combines TRBV5-8 with TRBJ2-5; TRBD1 aligns across 7 bases. The length of the CDR3 is 15 residues. The germline V gene encodes CDR1 SGHTS and CDR2 YDEGEE. V lost 2 bases to trimming and J lost 1 base; unmatched junction nucleotides: 5. The CDR3 coding sequence is TGTGCCAGCAGCTTTCACAGGGGAAGCCAAGAGACCCAGTACTTC. Protein product: CASSFHRGSQETQYF.